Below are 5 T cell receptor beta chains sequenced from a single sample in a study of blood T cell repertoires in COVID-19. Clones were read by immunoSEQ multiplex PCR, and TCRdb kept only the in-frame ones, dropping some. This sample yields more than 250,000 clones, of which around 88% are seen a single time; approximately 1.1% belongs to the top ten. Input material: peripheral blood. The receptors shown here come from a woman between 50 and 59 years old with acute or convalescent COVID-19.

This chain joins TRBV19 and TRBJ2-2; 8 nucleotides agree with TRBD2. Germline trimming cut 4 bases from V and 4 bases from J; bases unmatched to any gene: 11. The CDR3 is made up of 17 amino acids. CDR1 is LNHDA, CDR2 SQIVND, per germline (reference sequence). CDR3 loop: CASSRSGRSASTGELFF. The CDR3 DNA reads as TGTGCCAGTAGTAGAAGCGGGAGAAGTGCGAGCACCGGGGAGCTGTTTTTT.

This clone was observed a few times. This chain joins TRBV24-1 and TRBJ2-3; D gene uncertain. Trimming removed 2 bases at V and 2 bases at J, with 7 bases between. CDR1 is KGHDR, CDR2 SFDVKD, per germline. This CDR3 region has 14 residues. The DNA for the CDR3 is TGTGCCACCAGTGATTCGCACACCACAGATACGCAGTATTTT. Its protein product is CATSDSHTTDTQYF.

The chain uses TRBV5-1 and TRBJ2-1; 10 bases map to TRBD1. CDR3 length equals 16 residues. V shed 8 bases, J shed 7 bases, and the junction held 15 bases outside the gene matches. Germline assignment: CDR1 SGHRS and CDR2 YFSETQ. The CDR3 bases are TGCGCCAGTCGTGGACAGGGGGGATTGTCAGGGAATGAGCAGTTCTTC. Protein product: CASRGQGGLSGNEQFF.

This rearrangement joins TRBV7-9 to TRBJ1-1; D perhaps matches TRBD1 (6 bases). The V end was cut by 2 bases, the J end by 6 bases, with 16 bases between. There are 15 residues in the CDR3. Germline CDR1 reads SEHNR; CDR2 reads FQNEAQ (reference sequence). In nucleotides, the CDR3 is TGTGCCAGCAGCTTACGGACAGTGGGTAAGGCTGAAGCTTTCTTT. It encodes CASSLRTVGKAEAFF. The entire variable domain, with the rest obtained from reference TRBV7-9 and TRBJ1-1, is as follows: DTGVSQNPRHKITKRGQNVTFRCDPISEHNRLYWYRQTLGQGPEFLTYFQNEAQLEKSRLLSDRFSAERPKGSFSTLEIQRTEQGDSAMYLCASSLRTVGKAEAFFGQGTRLTVV.

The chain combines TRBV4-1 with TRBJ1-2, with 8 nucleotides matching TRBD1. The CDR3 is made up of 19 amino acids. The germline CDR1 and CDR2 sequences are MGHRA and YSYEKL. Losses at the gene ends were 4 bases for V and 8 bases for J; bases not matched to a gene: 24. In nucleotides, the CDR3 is TGCGCCAGCAGCCTCACCCCAGTCATTAATGTTGGACAGGGAGGCGGCTACACCTTC. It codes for CASSLTPVINVGQGGGYTF.